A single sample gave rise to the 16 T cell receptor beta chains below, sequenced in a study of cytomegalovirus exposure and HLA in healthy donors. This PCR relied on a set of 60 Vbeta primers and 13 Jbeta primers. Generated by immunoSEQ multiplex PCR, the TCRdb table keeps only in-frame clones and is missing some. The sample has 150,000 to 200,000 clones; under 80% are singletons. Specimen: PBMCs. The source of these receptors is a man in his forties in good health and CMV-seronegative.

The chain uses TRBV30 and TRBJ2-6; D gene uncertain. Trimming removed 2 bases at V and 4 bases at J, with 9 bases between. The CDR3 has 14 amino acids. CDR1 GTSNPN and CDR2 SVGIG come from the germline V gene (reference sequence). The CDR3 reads CAWSTVRGANVLTF. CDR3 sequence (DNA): TGTGCCTGGAGTACAGTCAGGGGGGCCAACGTCCTGACTTTC.

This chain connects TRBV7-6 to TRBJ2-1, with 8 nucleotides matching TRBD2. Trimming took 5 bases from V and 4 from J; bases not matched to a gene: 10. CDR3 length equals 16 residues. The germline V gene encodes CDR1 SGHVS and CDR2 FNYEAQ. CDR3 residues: CASSQPGGGGYNEQFF. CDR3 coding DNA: TGTGCCAGCAGCCAACCCGGGGGGGGCGGATACAATGAGCAGTTCTTC.

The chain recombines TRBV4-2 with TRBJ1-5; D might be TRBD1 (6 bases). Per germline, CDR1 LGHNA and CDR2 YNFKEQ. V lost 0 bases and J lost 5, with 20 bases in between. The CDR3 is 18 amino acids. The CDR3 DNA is TGTGCCAGCAGCCAAGATGAGGGGCAGGGGACCCCCTATCAGCCCCAGCATTTT. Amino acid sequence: CASSQDEGQGTPYQPQHF.

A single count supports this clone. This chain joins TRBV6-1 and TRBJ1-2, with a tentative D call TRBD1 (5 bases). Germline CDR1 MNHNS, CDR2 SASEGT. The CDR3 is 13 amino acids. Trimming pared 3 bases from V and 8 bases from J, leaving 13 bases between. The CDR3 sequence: CASSDQQVSGYTF. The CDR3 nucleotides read TGTGCCAGCAGTGATCAACAGGTGAGCGGCTACACCTTC.

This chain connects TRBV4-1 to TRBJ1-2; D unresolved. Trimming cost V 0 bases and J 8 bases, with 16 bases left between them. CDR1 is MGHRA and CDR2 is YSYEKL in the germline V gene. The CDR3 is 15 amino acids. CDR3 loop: CASSQEETSSGGYTF. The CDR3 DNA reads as TGCGCCAGCAGCCAAGAGGAGACTTCTTCGGGGGGCTACACCTTC.

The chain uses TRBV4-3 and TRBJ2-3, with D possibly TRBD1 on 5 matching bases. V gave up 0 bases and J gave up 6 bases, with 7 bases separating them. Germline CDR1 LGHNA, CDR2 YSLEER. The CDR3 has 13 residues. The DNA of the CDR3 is TGCGCCAGCAGCCAAGATGGGGCGGATACGCAGTATTTT. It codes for CASSQDGADTQYF.

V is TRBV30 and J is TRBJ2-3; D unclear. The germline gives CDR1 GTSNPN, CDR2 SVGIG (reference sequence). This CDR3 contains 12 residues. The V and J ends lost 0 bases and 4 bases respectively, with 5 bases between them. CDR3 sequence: CAWSVGPDTQYF. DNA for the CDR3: TGTGCCTGGAGTGTGGGCCCAGATACGCAGTATTTT.

The DNA of the CDR3 is TGTGCCAGCAGTCCATTCCACAGGGGTTCCTATAATTCACCCCTCCACTTT. Translation gives CASSPFHRGSYNSPLHF. V and J are TRBV28 and TRBJ1-6, with 7 bases aligning to TRBD1. V shed 5 bases, J shed 1 base, and the junction held 8 bases outside the gene matches. CDR1 and CDR2 (germline): MDHEN, SYDVKM. This CDR3 is 17 amino acids long.

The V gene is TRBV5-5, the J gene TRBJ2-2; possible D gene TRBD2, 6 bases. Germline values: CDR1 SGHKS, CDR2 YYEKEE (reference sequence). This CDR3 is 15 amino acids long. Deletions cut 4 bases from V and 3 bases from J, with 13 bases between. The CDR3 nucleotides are TGTGCCAGCAGCCGGAGGGCTCTGGACACCGGGGAGCTGTTTTTT. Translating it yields CASSRRALDTGELFF. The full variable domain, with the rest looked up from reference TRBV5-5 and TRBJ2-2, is DAGVTQSPTHLIKTRGQQVTLRCSPISGHKSVSWYQQVLGQGPQFIFQYYEKEERGRGNFPDRFSARQFPNYSSELNVNALLLGDSALYLCASSRRALDTGELFFGEGSRLTVL.

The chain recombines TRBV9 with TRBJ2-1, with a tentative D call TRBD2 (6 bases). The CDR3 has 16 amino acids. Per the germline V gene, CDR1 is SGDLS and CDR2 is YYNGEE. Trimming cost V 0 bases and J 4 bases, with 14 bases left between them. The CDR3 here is CASSVGGDGFYNEQFF. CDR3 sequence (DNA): TGTGCCAGCAGCGTAGGGGGGGACGGGTTTTACAATGAGCAGTTCTTC. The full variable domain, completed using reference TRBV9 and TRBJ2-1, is DSGVTQTPKHLITATGQRVTLRCSPRSGDLSVYWYQQSLDQGLQFLIQYYNGEERAKGNILERFSAQQFPDLHSELNLSSLELGDSALYFCASSVGGDGFYNEQFFGPGTRLTVL.

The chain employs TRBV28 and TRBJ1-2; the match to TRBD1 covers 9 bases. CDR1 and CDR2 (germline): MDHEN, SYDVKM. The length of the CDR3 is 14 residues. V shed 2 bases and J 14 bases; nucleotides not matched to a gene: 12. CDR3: CASSLVGQGRAWTF. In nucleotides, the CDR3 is TGTGCCAGCAGTTTAGTGGGACAGGGCCGCGCGTGGACCTTC.

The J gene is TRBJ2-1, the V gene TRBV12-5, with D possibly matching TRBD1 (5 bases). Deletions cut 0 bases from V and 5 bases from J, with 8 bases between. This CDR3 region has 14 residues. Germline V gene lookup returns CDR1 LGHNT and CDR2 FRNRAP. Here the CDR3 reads CASGLVGVHNEQFF. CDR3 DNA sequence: TGTGCTAGTGGTTTGGTAGGGGTCCACAATGAGCAGTTCTTC.

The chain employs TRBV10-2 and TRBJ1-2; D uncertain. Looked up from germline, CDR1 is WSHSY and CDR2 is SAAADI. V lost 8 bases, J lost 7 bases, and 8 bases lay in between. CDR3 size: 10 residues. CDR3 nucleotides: TGCGCCAGCTGGTTTAGTGGCTACACCTTC. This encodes CASWFSGYTF.

CDR3: CASSVLQGSGANVLTF. Written as DNA, the CDR3 is TGCGCCAGCAGCGTGTTACAGGGCTCTGGGGCCAACGTCCTGACTTTC. The chain couples TRBV5-1 to TRBJ2-6, with D possibly TRBD1 on 6 matching bases. The CDR3 is 16 amino acids. Trimming removed 4 bases from V and 0 bases from J, with 11 bases in between. Germline V lookup: CDR1 SGHRS, CDR2 YFSETQ.

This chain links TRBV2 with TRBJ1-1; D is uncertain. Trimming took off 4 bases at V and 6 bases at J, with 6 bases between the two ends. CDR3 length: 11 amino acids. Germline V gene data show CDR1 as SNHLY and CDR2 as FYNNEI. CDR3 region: CASSVRAEAFF. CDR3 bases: TGTGCCAGCAGTGTCCGCGCTGAAGCTTTCTTT. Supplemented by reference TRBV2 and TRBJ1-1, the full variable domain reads EPEVTQTPSHQVTQMGQEVILRCVPISNHLYFYWYRQILGQKVEFLVSFYNNEISEKSEIFDDQFSVERPDGSNFTLKIRSTKLEDSAMYFCASSVRAEAFFGQGTRLTVV.

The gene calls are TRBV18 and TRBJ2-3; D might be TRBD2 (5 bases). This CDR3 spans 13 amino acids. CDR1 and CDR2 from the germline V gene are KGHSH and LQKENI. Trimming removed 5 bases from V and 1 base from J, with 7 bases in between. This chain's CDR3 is CASSGRGTDTQYF. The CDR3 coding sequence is TGTGCCAGCTCAGGGCGGGGCACAGATACGCAGTATTTT.